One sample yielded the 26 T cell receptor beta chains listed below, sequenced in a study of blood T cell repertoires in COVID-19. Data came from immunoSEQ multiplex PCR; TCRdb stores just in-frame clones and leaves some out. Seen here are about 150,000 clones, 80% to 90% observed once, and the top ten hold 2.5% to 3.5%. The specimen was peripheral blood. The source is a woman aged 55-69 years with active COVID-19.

CDR3 residues: CASSYGQSSRGEKLFF. The CDR3 DNA sequence: TGCGCCAGCAGCTACGGACAGTCCTCAAGGGGTGAAAAACTGTTTTTT. The rearrangement uses TRBV5-1 and TRBJ1-4, with D maybe TRBD1 (6 bases). Trimming stripped 3 bases from V and 7 bases from J, with 19 bases between. The CDR3 totals 16 residues. The germline V gene has CDR1 SGHRS and CDR2 YFSETQ.

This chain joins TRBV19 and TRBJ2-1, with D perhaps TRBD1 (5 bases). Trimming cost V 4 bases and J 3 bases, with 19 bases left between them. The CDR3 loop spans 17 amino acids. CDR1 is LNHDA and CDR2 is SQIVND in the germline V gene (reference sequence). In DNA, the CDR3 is TGTGCCAGTAGTAGTTCGACAGCCATGTCCCTCTACAATGAGCAGTTCTTC. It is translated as CASSSSTAMSLYNEQFF.

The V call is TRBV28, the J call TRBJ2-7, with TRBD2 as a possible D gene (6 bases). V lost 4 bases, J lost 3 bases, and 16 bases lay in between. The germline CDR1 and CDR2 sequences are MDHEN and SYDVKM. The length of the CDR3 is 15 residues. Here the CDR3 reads CASSSEGPISYEQYF. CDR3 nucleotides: TGTGCCAGCAGTTCGGAGGGGCCAATCAGCTACGAGCAGTACTTC.

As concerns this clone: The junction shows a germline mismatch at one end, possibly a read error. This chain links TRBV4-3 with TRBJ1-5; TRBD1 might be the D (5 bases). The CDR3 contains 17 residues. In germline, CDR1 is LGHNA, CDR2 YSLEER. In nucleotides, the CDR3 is TGCGCCAGCAGTCAAGCCTATACAGGATCTAGCAATCAGCCCCAGCATTTT. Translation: CASSQAYTGSSNQPQHF.

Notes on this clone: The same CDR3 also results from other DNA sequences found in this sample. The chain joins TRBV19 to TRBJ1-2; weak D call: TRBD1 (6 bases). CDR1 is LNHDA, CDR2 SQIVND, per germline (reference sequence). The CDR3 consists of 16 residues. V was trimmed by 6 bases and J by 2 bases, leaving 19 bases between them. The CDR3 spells CASRQQQGRGNYGYTF. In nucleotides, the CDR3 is TGTGCCAGTAGGCAGCAACAGGGAAGAGGAAACTATGGCTACACCTTC.

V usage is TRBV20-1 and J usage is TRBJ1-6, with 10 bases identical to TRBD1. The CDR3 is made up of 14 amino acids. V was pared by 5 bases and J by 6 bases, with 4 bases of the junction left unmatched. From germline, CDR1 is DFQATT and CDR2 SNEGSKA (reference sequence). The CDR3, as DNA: TGCAGTGCTGGTGGGACAGGGGCTAATTCACCCCTCCACTTT. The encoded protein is CSAGGTGANSPLHF.

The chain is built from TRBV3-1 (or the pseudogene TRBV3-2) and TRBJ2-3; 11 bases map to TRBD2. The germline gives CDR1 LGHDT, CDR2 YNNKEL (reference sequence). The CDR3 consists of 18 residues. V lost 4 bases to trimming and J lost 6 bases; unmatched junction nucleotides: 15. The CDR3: CASSLNKFSGRAQDTQYF. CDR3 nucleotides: TGTGCCAGCAGCCTTAATAAATTTAGCGGGAGGGCCCAGGATACGCAGTATTTT.

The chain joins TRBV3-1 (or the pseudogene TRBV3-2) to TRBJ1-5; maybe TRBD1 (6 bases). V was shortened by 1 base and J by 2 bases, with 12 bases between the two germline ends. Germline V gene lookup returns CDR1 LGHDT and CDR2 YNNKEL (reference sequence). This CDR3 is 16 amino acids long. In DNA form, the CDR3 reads TGTGCCAGCAGCCAAGGGGGGCGAGGAGGCAATCAGCCCCAGCATTTT. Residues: CASSQGGRGGNQPQHF.

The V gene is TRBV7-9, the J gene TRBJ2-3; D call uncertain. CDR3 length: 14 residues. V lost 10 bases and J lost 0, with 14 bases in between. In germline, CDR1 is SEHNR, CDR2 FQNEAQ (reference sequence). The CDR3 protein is CATALRTSTDTQYF. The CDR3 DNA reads TGTGCCACCGCGCTTAGAACTAGCACAGATACGCAGTATTTT. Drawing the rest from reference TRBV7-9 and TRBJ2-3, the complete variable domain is DTGVSQNPRHKITKRGQNVTFRCDPISEHNRLYWYRQTLGQGPEFLTYFQNEAQLEKSRLLSDRFSAERPKGSFSTLEIQRTEQGDSAMYLCATALRTSTDTQYFGPGTRLTVL.

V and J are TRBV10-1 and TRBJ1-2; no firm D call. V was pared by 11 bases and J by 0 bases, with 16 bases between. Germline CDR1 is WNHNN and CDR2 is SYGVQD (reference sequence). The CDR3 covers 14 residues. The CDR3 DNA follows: TGCGCCCCCCCGGAAGGCAGGACTAACTATGGCTACACCTTC. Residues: CAPPEGRTNYGYTF.

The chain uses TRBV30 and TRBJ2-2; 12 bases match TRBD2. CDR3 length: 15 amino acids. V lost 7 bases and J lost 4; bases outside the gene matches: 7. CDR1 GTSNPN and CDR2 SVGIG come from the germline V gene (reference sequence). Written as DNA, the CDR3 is TGTGCCTCCGACCCTAGCGGGAGGGCCACCGGGGAGCTGTTTTTT. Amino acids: CASDPSGRATGELFF.

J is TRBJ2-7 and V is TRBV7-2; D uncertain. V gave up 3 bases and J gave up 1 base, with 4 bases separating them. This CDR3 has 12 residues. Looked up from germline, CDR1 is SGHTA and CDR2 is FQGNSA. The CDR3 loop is CASSFGSYEQYF. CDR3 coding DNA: TGTGCCAGCAGCTTCGGTTCCTACGAGCAGTACTTC. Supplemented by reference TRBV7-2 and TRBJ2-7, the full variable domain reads GAGVSQSPSNKVTEKGKDVELRCDPISGHTALYWYRQSLGQGLEFLIYFQGNSAPDKSGLPSDRFSAERTGGSVSTLTIQRTQQEDSAVYLCASSFGSYEQYFGPGTRLTVT.

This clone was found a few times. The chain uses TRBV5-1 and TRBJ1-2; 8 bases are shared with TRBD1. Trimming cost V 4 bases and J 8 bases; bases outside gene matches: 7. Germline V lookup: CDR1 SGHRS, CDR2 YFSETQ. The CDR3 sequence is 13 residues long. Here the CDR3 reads CASSQGQGRGYTF. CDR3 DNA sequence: TGCGCCAGCAGCCAAGGACAGGGTCGGGGCTACACCTTC. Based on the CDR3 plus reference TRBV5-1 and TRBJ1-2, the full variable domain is KAGVTQTPRYLIKTRGQQVTLSCSPISGHRSVSWYQQTPGQGLQFLFEYFSETQRNKGNFPGRFSGRQFSNSRSEMNVSTLELGDSALYLCASSQGQGRGYTFGSGTRLTVV.

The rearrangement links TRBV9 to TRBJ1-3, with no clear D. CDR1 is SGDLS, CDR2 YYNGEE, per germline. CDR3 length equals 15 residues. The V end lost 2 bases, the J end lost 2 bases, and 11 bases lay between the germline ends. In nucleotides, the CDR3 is TGTGCCAGCAGCGTCGAGGGTTTCACTGGAAACACCATATATTTT. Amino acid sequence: CASSVEGFTGNTIYF.

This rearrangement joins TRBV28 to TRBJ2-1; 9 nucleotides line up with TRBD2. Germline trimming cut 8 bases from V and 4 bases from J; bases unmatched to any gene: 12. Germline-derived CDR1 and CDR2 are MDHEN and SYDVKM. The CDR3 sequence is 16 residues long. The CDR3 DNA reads TGTGCCAGCTACCCGTCCCTAGCGGGGTCATACAATGAGCAGTTCTTC. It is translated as CASYPSLAGSYNEQFF.

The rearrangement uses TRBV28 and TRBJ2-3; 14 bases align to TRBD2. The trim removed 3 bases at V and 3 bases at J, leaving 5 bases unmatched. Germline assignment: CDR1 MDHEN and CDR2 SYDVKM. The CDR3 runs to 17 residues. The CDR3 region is CASSLSGLAGVTDTQYF. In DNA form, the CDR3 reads TGTGCCAGCAGTTTGTCGGGACTAGCGGGAGTGACAGATACGCAGTATTTT.

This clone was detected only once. In nucleotides, the CDR3 is TGCGCCAGCAGCCAAGACGGGACAGGGGCTGGAAACACCATATATTTT. This gives the protein CASSQDGTGAGNTIYF. The chain is built from TRBV4-3 and TRBJ1-3; 10 bases align to TRBD1. CDR3 size: 16 residues. Germline CDR1 and CDR2: LGHNA and YSLEER. With 0 bases clipped from V and 2 bases from J, the junction kept 1 base outside the gene matches.

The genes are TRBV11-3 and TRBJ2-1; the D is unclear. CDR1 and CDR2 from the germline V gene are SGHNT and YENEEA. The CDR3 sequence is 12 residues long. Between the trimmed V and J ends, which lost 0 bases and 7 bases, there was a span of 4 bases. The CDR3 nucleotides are TGTGCCAGCAGCTTAGAGGCAAATGAGCAGTTCTTC. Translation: CASSLEANEQFF. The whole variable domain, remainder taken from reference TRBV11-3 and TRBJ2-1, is EAGVVQSPRYKIIEKKQPVAFWCNPISGHNTLYWYLQNLGQGPELLIRYENEEAVDDSQLPKDRFSAERLKGVDSTLKIQPAELGDSAVYLCASSLEANEQFFGPGTRLTVL.

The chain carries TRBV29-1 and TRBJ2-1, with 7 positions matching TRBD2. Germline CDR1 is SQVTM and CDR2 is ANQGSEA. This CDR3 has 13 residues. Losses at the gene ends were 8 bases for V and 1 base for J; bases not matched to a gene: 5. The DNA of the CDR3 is TGCAGCCTCCTGGGGGGGTCCTACAATGAGCAGTTCTTC. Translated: CSLLGGSYNEQFF.

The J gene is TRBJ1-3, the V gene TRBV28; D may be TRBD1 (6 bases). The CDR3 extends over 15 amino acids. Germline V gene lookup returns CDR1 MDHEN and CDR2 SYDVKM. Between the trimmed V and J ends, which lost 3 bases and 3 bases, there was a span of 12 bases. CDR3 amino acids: CASSFPQGIGNTIYF. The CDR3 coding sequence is TGTGCCAGCAGTTTTCCACAGGGAATTGGAAACACCATATATTTT.

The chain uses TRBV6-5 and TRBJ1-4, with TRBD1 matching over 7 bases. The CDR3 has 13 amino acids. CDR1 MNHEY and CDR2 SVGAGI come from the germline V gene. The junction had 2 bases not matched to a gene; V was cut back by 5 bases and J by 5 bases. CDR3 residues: CASSIQGNEKLFF. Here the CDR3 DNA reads TGTGCCAGCAGTATACAGGGGAATGAAAAACTGTTTTTT.

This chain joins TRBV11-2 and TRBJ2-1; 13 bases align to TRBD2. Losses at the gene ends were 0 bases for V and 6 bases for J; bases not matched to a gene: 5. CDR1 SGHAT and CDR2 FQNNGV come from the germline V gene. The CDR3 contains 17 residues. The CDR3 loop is CASSLDRRTSGSNEQFF. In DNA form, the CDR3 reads TGTGCCAGCAGCTTAGATAGGCGGACTAGCGGGAGCAATGAGCAGTTCTTC. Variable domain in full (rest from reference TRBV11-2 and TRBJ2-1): EAGVAQSPRYKIIEKRQSVAFWCNPISGHATLYWYQQILGQGPKLLIQFQNNGVVDDSQLPKDRFSAERLKGVDSTLKIQPAKLEDSAVYLCASSLDRRTSGSNEQFFGPGTRLTVL.

CDR3 amino acids: CATSTGTYINEQFF. CDR3 DNA: TGTGCCACCAGCACTGGGACTTATATCAATGAGCAGTTCTTC. The gene calls are TRBV15 and TRBJ2-1, with D possibly matching TRBD2 (6 bases). The CDR3 runs 14 residues. Trimming cost V 4 bases and J 6 bases, with 13 bases left between them. From germline, CDR1 is LNHNV and CDR2 YYDKDF (reference sequence).

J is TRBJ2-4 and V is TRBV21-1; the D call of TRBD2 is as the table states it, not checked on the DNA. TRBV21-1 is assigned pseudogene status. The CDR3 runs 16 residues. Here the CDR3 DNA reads TGTGCCAGCAGCAAAGCTGCGGGAGGGCCCTCAGACATTCAGTACTTC. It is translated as CASSKAAGGPSDIQYF.

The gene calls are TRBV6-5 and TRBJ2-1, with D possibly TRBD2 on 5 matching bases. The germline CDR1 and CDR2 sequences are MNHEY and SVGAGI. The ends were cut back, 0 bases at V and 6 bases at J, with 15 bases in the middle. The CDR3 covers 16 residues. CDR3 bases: TGTGCCAGCAGTTACTCGATTCATCGGGCGGGCAATGAGCAGTTCTTC. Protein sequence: CASSYSIHRAGNEQFF.

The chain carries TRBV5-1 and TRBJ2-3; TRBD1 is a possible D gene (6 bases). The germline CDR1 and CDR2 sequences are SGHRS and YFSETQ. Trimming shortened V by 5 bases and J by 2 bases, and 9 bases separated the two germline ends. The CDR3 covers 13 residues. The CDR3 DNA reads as TGCGCCAGCAGGGACAGTTTCACAGATACGCAGTATTTT. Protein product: CASRDSFTDTQYF. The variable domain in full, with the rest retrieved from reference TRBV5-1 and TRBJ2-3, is KAGVTQTPRYLIKTRGQQVTLSCSPISGHRSVSWYQQTPGQGLQFLFEYFSETQRNKGNFPGRFSGRQFSNSRSEMNVSTLELGDSALYLCASRDSFTDTQYFGPGTRLTVL.